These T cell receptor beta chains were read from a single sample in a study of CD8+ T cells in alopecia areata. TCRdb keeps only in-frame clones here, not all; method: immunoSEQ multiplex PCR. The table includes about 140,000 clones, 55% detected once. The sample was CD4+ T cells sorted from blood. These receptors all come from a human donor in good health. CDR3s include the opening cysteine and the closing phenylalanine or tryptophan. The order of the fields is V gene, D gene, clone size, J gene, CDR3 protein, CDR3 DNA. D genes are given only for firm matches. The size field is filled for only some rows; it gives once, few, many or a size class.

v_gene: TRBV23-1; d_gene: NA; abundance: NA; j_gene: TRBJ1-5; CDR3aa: CASIRAGVNQPQHF; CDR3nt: TGCGCCAGCATTAGGGCGGGGGTCAATCAGCCCCAGCATTTT
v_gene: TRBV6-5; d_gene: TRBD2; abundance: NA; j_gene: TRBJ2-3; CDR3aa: CASSSPSGNTDTQYF; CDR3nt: TGTGCCAGCAGTTCCCCTAGCGGGAACACAGATACGCAGTATTTT
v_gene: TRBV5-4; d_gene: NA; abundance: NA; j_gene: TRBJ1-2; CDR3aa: CASSDVYGYTF; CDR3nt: TGTGCCAGCAGCGATGTCTATGGCTACACCTTC
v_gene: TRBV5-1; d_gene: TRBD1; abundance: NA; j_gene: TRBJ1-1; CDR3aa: CASSLGGTANTEAFF; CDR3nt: TGCGCCAGCAGCTTGGGGGGGACAGCGAACACTGAAGCTTTCTTT
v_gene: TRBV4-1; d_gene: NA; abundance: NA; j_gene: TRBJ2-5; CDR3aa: CASSRGIQETQYF; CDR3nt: TGCGCCAGCAGCCGGGGGATCCAAGAGACCCAGTACTTC
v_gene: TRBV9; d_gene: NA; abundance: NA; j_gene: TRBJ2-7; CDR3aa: CASSVEQGPYEQYF; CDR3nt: TGTGCCAGCAGCGTAGAACAGGGCCCCTACGAGCAGTACTTC
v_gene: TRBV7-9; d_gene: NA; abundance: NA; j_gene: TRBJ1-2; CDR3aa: CASSLDSYGYTF; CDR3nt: TGTGCCAGCAGCTTAGACAGTTATGGCTACACCTTC
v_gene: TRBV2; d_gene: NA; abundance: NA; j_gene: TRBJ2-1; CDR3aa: CASSEGGPQRNEQFF; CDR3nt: TGTGCCAGCAGTGAAGGCGGACCCCAGAGAAATGAGCAGTTCTTC
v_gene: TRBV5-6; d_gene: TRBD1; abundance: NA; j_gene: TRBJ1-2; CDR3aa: CASSLPNEGARGYTF; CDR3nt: TGTGCCAGCAGCTTGCCCAACGAGGGGGCGCGGGGCTACACCTTC
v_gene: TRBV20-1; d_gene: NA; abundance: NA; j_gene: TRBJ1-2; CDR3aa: CSASYRLENTF; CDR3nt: TGCAGTGCTAGTTACAGATTGGAAAACACCTTC
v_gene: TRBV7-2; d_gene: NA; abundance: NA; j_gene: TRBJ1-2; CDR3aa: CASSLARRFTF; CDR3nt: TGTGCCAGCAGCTTAGCAAGGCGTTTCACCTTC
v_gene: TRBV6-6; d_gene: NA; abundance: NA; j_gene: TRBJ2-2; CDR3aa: CASSYTQNTGELFF; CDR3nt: TGTGCCAGCAGTTACACACAGAACACCGGGGAGCTGTTTTTT
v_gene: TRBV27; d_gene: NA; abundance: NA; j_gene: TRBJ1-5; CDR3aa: CASSFSHPGNQPQHF; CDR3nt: TGTGCCAGCAGTTTTAGCCACCCGGGGAATCAGCCCCAGCATTTT
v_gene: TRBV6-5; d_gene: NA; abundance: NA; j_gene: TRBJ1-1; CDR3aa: CASRIGSSGAAFF; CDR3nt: TGTGCCAGCAGAATCGGAAGCAGTGGAGCGGCTTTCTTT
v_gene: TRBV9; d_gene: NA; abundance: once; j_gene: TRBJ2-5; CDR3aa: CASSVVGEETQYF; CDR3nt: TGTGCCAGCAGCGTAGTAGGCGAAGAGACCCAGTACTTC
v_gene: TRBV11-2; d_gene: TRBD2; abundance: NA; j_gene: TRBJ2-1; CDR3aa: CASSGGLIPGNEQFF; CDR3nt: TGTGCCAGCAGCGGGGGACTAATCCCAGGCAATGAGCAGTTCTTC
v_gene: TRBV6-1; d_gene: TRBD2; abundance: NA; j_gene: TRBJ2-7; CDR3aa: CASSEELAVSYEQYF; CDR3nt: TGTGCCAGCAGTGAAGAACTAGCGGTGTCCTACGAGCAGTACTTC
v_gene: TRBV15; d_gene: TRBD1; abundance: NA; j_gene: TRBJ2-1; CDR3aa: CATSSLTGNHNEQFF; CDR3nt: TGTGCCACCAGCAGTCTGACAGGGAACCACAATGAGCAGTTCTTC
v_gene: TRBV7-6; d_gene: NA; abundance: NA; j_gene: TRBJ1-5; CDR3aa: CASSGWNQPQHF; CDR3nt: TGTGCCAGCAGCGGGTGGAATCAGCCCCAGCATTTT
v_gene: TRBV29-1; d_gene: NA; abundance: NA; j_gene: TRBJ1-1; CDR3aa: CSVEPQGRHTEAFF; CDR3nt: TGCAGCGTTGAGCCCCAGGGACGGCACACTGAAGCTTTCTTT
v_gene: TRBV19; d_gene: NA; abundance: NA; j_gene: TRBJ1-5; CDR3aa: CASADRNNQPQHF; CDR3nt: TGTGCCAGTGCAGACAGGAACAATCAGCCCCAGCATTTT
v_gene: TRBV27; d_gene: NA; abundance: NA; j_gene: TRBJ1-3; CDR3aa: CASSPRGSGNTIYF; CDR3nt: TGTGCCAGCAGTCCTCGCGGCTCTGGAAACACCATATATTTT
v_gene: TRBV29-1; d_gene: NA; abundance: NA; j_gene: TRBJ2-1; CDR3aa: CSVEDLGTKNEQFF; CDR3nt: TGCAGCGTTGAAGATTTGGGGACGAAGAATGAGCAGTTCTTC
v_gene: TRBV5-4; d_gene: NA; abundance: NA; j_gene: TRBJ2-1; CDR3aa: CASSGGQSNEQFF; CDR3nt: TGTGCCAGCAGCGGTGGACAGAGTAATGAGCAGTTCTTC
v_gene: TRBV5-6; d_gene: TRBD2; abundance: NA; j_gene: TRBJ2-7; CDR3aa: CASSGGLAAYEQYF; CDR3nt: TGTGCCAGCAGCGGGGGACTAGCCGCCTACGAGCAGTACTTC
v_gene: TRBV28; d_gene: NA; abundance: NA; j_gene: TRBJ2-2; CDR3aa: CASSLQANTGELFF; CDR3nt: TGTGCCAGCAGTCTCCAGGCGAACACCGGGGAGCTGTTTTTT
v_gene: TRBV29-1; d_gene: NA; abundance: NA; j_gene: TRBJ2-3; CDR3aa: CSVDKGNQDTQYF; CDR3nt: TGCAGCGTTGATAAGGGGAATCAAGATACGCAGTATTTT
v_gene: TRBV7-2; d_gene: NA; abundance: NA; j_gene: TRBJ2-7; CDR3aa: CASSPGPKAEQYF; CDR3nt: TGTGCCAGCAGCCCAGGACCCAAAGCCGAGCAGTACTTC
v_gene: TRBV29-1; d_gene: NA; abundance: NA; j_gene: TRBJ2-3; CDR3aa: CSVLEGDTQYF; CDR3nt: TGCAGCGTCCTGGAGGGAGATACGCAGTATTTT
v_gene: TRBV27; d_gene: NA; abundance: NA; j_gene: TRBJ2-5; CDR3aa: CASSSRGPTQTQYF; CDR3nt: TGTGCCAGCAGTTCCCGCGGGCCCACCCAGACCCAGTACTTC
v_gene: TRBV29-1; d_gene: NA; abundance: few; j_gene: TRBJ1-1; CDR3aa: CSVDNQATGGSDTEAFF; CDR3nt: TGCAGCGTTGATAACCAGGCAACTGGGGGGTCGGACACTGAAGCTTTCTTT
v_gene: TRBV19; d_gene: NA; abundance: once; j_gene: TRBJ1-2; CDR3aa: CASAQQENYGYTF; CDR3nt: TGTGCCAGTGCGCAACAAGAAAACTATGGCTACACCTTC
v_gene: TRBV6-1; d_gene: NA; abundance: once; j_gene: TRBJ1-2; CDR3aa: CASSESTMRGYTF; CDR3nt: TGTGCCAGCAGTGAATCGACAATGAGGGGCTACACCTTC
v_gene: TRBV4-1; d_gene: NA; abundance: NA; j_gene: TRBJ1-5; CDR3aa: CASSQARGYSNQPQHF; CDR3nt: TGCGCCAGCAGCCAAGCGAGGGGATATAGCAATCAGCCCCAGCATTTT
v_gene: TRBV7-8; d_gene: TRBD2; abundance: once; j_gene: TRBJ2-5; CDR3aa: CASSPGGPETQYF; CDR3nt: TGTGCCAGCAGCCCGGGAGGGCCAGAGACCCAGTACTTC
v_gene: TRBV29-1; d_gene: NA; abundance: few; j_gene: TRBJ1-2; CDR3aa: CSFRSTSYGYTF; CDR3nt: TGCAGCTTCCGGTCCACAAGTTATGGCTACACCTTC
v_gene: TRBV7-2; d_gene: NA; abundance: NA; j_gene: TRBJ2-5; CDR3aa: CASSPLGTQYF; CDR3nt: TGTGCCAGCAGCCCCCTAGGGACCCAGTACTTC
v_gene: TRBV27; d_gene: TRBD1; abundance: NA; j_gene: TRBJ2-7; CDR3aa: CASSFTGAYEQYF; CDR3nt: TGTGCCAGCAGTTTCACAGGGGCCTACGAGCAGTACTTC
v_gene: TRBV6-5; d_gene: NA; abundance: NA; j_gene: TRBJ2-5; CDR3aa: CASSYRAQETQYF; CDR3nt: TGTGCCAGCAGTTACCGGGCCCAAGAGACCCAGTACTTC
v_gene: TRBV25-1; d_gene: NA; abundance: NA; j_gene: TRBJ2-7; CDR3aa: CASSSRRGVYEQYF; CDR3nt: TGTGCCAGCAGTTCGAGACGGGGAGTCTACGAGCAGTACTTC
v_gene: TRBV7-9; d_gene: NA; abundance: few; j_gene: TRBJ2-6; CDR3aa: CASSLSRGGANVLTF; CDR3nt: TGTGCCAGCAGCTTATCAAGAGGTGGGGCCAACGTCCTGACTTTC
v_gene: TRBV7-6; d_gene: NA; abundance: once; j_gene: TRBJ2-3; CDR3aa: CASSLGVGTDTQYF; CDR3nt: TGTGCCAGCAGCTTAGGTGTGGGCACAGATACGCAGTATTTT